The 23 T cell receptor beta chains in this list originate from one sample, sequenced in a study of long-term antiretroviral therapy in people with HIV. At survey level, the immunoSEQ assay was run in its v3.0 version. Sequenced by immunoSEQ multiplex PCR; TCRdb stores in-frame clones only, minus some. The sample comprises tens of thousands of clones, about nine tenths of which are singletons, and about 4.5% rests with the top ten. The sequencing here drew on unsorted PBMCs, taken 5.2 years after starting antiretroviral therapy. These receptors all come from a woman between 35 and 50 years old with HIV.

The V call is TRBV7-8, the J call TRBJ1-1; tentative D call: TRBD1 (6 bases). The germline V gene has CDR1 SGHVS and CDR2 FQNEAQ. CDR3 length: 15 amino acids. V lost 3 bases and J lost 3, with 14 bases in between. In DNA, the CDR3 is TGTGCCAGCAGCTTCCCTGGGGGGGGCCACACTGAAGCTTTCTTT. As protein: CASSFPGGGHTEAFF.

V is TRBV30 and J is TRBJ2-1, with 7 bases fitting TRBD2. CDR3 length: 11 residues. Losses at the gene ends were 2 bases for V and 9 bases for J; bases not matched to a gene: 1. CDR1 is GTSNPN and CDR2 is SVGIG in the germline V gene (reference sequence). The CDR3 sequence is CAWSSGGEQFF. The DNA for the CDR3 is TGTGCCTGGAGTTCGGGGGGTGAGCAGTTCTTC.

The genes are TRBV11-3 and TRBJ1-1; the D gene is possibly TRBD1 (6 bases). This CDR3 region has 16 residues. Trimming cost V 5 bases and J 3 bases, with 19 bases left between them. Germline loops: CDR1 SGHNT, CDR2 YENEEA. The CDR3 DNA reads TGTGCCAGCAGCCCGCGGGGGGCTGGGTCGCACACTGAAGCTTTCTTT. Its translation: CASSPRGAGSHTEAFF.

The chain combines TRBV5-1 with TRBJ1-4; TRBD1 agrees at 9 bases. V dropped 3 bases and J dropped 7; count of bases not matched to a gene: 7. In germline, CDR1 is SGHRS, CDR2 YFSETQ. The CDR3 is made up of 15 amino acids. The CDR3 sequence: CASSSPGQGREKLFF. CDR3 DNA sequence: TGCGCCAGCAGCTCACCGGGACAGGGACGTGAAAAACTGTTTTTT.

V gene TRBV9 combines with J gene TRBJ2-7; 7 nucleotides match TRBD2. Germline V gene data show CDR1 as SGDLS and CDR2 as YYNGEE. J lost 2 bases, V lost 1 base, and 6 bases had no gene match. The CDR3 runs 15 residues. The CDR3 reads CASSVSSGSTYEQYF. DNA of the CDR3: TGTGCCAGCAGCGTAAGTAGCGGGTCCACCTACGAGCAGTACTTC.

The chain uses TRBV4-1 and TRBJ2-3; 11 bases match TRBD2. After removal of 1 base from V and 0 bases from J, the junction contained 6 bases not matched to a gene. This CDR3 has 18 residues. Germline CDR1 reads MGHRA; CDR2 reads YSYEKL. The CDR3 sequence: CASSQGTSGRASTDTQYF. CDR3 sequence (DNA): TGCGCCAGCAGCCAAGGGACTAGCGGGCGCGCTAGCACAGATACGCAGTATTTT.

The V gene is TRBV7-2, the J gene TRBJ2-7; unclear D gene. This CDR3 contains 15 residues. The V end lost 5 bases, the J end lost 2 bases, and 16 bases lay between the germline ends. From germline, CDR1 is SGHTA and CDR2 FQGNSA. The DNA of the CDR3 is TGTGCCAGCAGCCCGATGGACGTTAATCCCTACGAGCAGTACTTC. This sequence encodes CASSPMDVNPYEQYF.

The V gene is TRBV4-3, the J gene TRBJ2-3; no clear D gene. This CDR3 spans 14 amino acids. V lost 1 base and J lost 2, with 7 bases in between. Germline assignment: CDR1 LGHNA and CDR2 YSLEER. This chain's CDR3 is CASSQVTTTDTQYF. As DNA, the CDR3 is TGCGCCAGCAGCCAAGTTACTACCACAGATACGCAGTATTTT.

The chain employs TRBV6-5 and TRBJ2-2, with D possibly matching TRBD1 (5 bases). This CDR3 spans 15 amino acids. V was clipped by 0 bases and J by 4 bases, with 9 bases between them. Looked up from germline, CDR1 is MNHEY and CDR2 is SVGAGI. The CDR3 DNA reads as TGTGCCAGCAGTTACTCGACGACAGCCACCGGGGAGCTGTTTTTT. Translated: CASSYSTTATGELFF.

The chain has TRBV4-1 and TRBJ1-5; no definite D call. Trimming cost V 0 bases and J 2 bases, with 23 bases left between them. In germline, CDR1 is MGHRA, CDR2 YSYEKL. This CDR3 has 20 amino acids. The CDR3 reads CASSQDPGMGLGVGNQPQHF. The CDR3 DNA reads TGCGCCAGCAGCCAAGATCCGGGTATGGGCCTGGGAGTCGGCAATCAGCCCCAGCATTTT.

The chain uses TRBV2 and TRBJ1-1; unclear D gene. The germline V and J ends were trimmed by 5 bases and 3 bases, with 1 base remaining between them. Germline CDR1 reads SNHLY; CDR2 reads FYNNEI. The CDR3 runs 10 residues. The CDR3: CASSYTEAFF. The CDR3 bases are TGTGCCAGCAGTTACACTGAAGCTTTCTTT.

This clone was seen a few times. The chain links TRBV13 to TRBJ1-1, with 8 bases lining up with TRBD1. The germline V gene has CDR1 PRHDT and CDR2 FYEKMQ (reference sequence). The CDR3 is 16 amino acids. V trimming: 4 bases; J trimming: 0 bases; junction bases outside the gene matches: 7. In DNA form, the CDR3 reads TGTGCCAGCAGCTCAGGGGGCGCCTACATGAACACTGAAGCTTTCTTT. Protein: CASSSGGAYMNTEAFF. Filled out from reference TRBV13 and TRBJ1-1, the complete variable domain reads AAGVIQSPRHLIKEKRETATLKCYPIPRHDTVYWYQQGPGQDPQFLISFYEKMQSDKGSIPDRFSAQQFSDYHSELNMSSLELGDSALYFCASSSGGAYMNTEAFFGQGTRLTVV.

The genes are TRBV5-4 and TRBJ1-3; D remains unclear. The germline V gene encodes CDR1 SGHNT and CDR2 YYREEE (reference sequence). CDR3 length: 16 residues. V was clipped by 1 base and J by 0 bases, with 11 bases between them. The CDR3 spells CASSLSVGNSGNTIYF. The CDR3 DNA follows: TGTGCCAGCAGCTTGTCTGTCGGGAACTCTGGAAACACCATATATTTT.

This chain uses TRBV7-6 with TRBJ2-7; tentatively, D is TRBD1 (5 bases). Germline V CDR1 and CDR2: SGHVS, FNYEAQ. The CDR3 is made up of 16 amino acids. V lost 5 bases and J lost 5, with 22 bases in between. The CDR3 spells CASSPPLWGIGHEQYF. The DNA of the CDR3 is TGTGCCAGCAGCCCGCCGTTATGGGGCATAGGCCACGAGCAGTACTTC.

This clone appeared once. The V and J genes are TRBV5-6 and TRBJ2-7, with D maybe TRBD2 (5 bases). CDR1 is SGHDT and CDR2 is YYEEEE in the germline V gene. This CDR3 comprises 13 residues. Trimming stripped 0 bases from V and 12 bases from J, with 16 bases between. The chain's CDR3 is CASSLEGGLILYF. The CDR3 bases are TGTGCCAGCAGCTTGGAGGGCGGGTTAATATTGTACTTC.

The rearrangement links TRBV7-2 to TRBJ1-6; 9 nucleotides align to TRBD1. The V segment lost 3 bases and the J segment 15 bases; nucleotides outside the gene matches: 0. The germline V gene encodes CDR1 SGHTA and CDR2 FQGNSA. The CDR3 totals 11 residues. For the CDR3, the DNA is TGTGCCAGCAGCTTGGACAGGGGCCTCCACTTT. This codes for CASSLDRGLHF.

CDR3 loop: CASSLTGTGTDTQYF. CDR3 in DNA: TGTGCCAGCAGCTTAACCGGGACGGGTACAGATACGCAGTATTTT. This rearrangement joins TRBV5-4 to TRBJ2-3; D may match TRBD1 or TRBD2 (5 bases each). V lost 2 bases and J lost 3, with 13 bases in between. The CDR3 runs to 15 residues. Germline values: CDR1 SGHNT, CDR2 YYREEE (reference sequence).

The chain uses TRBV15 and TRBJ1-1; TRBD1 matches at 7 bases. The CDR3 has 15 residues. Losses at the gene ends were 0 bases for V and 3 bases for J; bases not matched to a gene: 4. Looked up from germline, CDR1 is LNHNV and CDR2 is YYDKDF (reference sequence). The CDR3 region has the DNA TGTGCCACCAGCAGAGATAACCAGGGGGACACTGAAGCTTTCTTT. The encoded protein is CATSRDNQGDTEAFF.

CDR3 region: CASSELQGVGTDTQYF. The CDR3 DNA follows: TGTGCCAGCAGCGAACTACAGGGGGTAGGCACAGATACGCAGTATTTT. The rearrangement joins TRBV5-6 to TRBJ2-3, with 8 bases that match TRBD1. This CDR3 is 16 amino acids long. J lost 1 base, V lost 4 bases, and 8 bases had no gene match. Germline V gene lookup returns CDR1 SGHDT and CDR2 YYEEEE.

By share, this clone counts as large (0.1 to 1%). The chain links TRBV11-3 to TRBJ2-3; a possible D gene is TRBD1 (6 bases). CDR1 and CDR2 (germline): SGHNT, YENEEA. The CDR3 runs 12 residues. Deletions cut 2 bases from V and 8 bases from J, with 8 bases between. CDR3 nucleotide sequence: TGTGCCAGCAGCTTACAAGGGGGTACGCAGTATTTT. It codes for CASSLQGGTQYF. The whole variable domain, filled in from reference TRBV11-3 and TRBJ2-3, reads EAGVVQSPRYKIIEKKQPVAFWCNPISGHNTLYWYLQNLGQGPELLIRYENEEAVDDSQLPKDRFSAERLKGVDSTLKIQPAELGDSAVYLCASSLQGGTQYFGPGTRLTVL.

A single count supports this clone. The chain recombines TRBV6-5 with TRBJ1-5; 8 bases map to TRBD1. Per germline, CDR1 MNHEY and CDR2 SVGAGI. CDR3 length: 15 amino acids. V lost 4 bases and J lost 3; bases outside the gene matches: 5. CDR3 DNA: TGTGCCAGCAGTTCCGGGACAGGCCCCAATCAGCCCCAGCATTTT. It encodes CASSSGTGPNQPQHF.

This chain joins TRBV6-4 and TRBJ2-1, with 8 bases matching TRBD2. Trimming at V came to 7 bases and at J to 4 bases, leaving 18 bases not matched to a gene. This CDR3 is built from 18 residues. Germline loops: CDR1 MRHNA, CDR2 SNTAGT. CDR3 bases: TGTGCCAGCACCAATCCCTTAGCGGGAAGGTCGAGGTACAATGAGCAGTTCTTC. Amino acids: CASTNPLAGRSRYNEQFF.

The chain links TRBV18 to TRBJ1-5, with 9 bases matching TRBD1. Germline V gene data show CDR1 as KGHSH and CDR2 as LQKENI. This CDR3 is built from 17 residues. Trimming cost V 4 bases and J 0 bases; bases outside gene matches: 7. As DNA, the CDR3 is TGTGCCAGCTCACGCACAGGGGGCGGGGATAGCAATCAGCCCCAGCATTTT. Encoded protein: CASSRTGGGDSNQPQHF.